The present entry profiles one T cell receptor (beta chain) with its context. This clone was observed once. Its antigen is currently not known. The sample holds no much larger clone one base away, and base qualities are not on file. Collaborating institutions collected whole blood in K2EDTA tubes following their own protocols. Collaborator samples were shipped for TCRbeta analysis as frozen whole blood, isolated PBMCs, or DNA extracted from either sample type. This entry belongs to a study of blood T cell repertoires in COVID-19 (dated by TCRdb to the early 2020s). Concerning the study at large: Collaborator samples came from the United States, Italy and Spain and covered acute and convalescent phases of COVID-19. The prospective study material was composed of cDNA or gDNA derived from T cells, B-cell-depleted T cells, or PBMCs. The samples were drawn from the first 160 participants of the ongoing ImmuneRACE study and from over a thousand subjects provided by 6 global collaborators. A de-identified subject ID, COVID-19 status, age in years and sex were almost always included in the sample metadata. HLA class I and class II types, where available, came from metadata supplied by the sample provider rather than from assay-based typing. A freely available public database, intended as a resource for researchers studying the immune response to SARS-CoV-2, is where the repertoires were released. Subjects who had been exposed to COVID-19, were actively infected with it, or had recovered from it provided the deeply sampled blood TCRbeta repertoires that made up the dataset.

Results the study describes overall, beyond this receptor: How much clinical and demographic metadata was included differed by source and by participant, and the metadata was provided uncurated.

TCRbeta CDR3 regions were amplified from genomic DNA using the immunoSEQ Assay, a bias-controlled multiplex PCR. The paper's data handling went like this. Nucleated cell counts per sample were estimated from amplification of reference gene primers within the assay. Sequence reads were collapsed and filtered to measure the absolute abundance of every unique TCRbeta CDR3 rearrangement. Productive Simpson clonality was computed per sample as the square root of Simpson's diversity index over productive rearrangements. TCRdb holds this immuneACCESS table with in-frame rearrangements only. Some clones are missing; in checked studies, unresolved V genes explain under half, and the rest has no known cause. The V and J calls and clone size were taken over from that table, and D and trimming were inferred from the DNA. This sample gives 62,000 or so clones in total; approximately 83% of them show up just once. The top ten hold 1.4% of the sample.

V is pared back by 0 bases and J by 5 bases, with 8 bases lying between the germline termini. The CDR3 holds 13 amino acids from the cysteine to the phenylalanine. Only CDR3 DNA remains: 39 bases, in frame from the first base. CDR1 and CDR2, looked up from the germline V gene (reference sequence), are SEHNR and FQNEAQ. Sequencing used peripheral blood. In this chain, TRBV7-9 is recombined with TRBJ2-7; the D gene assignment is ambiguous. This clonotype was sampled from a woman aged 55-75 years with acute or convalescent COVID-19. Here is the DNA: TGTGCCAGCAGCTTAGCGGCTCGGGACGAGCAGTACTTC. Its protein product is CASSLAARDEQYF.